Listed below are T cell receptor beta chains from one sample, sequenced in a study of human T cells and chemical hapten exposure. TCRdb processed the RACE reads anew with MiXCR; each CDR3 protein has one entry. The table lists about 110,000 distinct CDR3 sequences, 9.5% to 15% of them singletons. This specimen consisted of whole blood, obtained in connection with sensitization to the hapten diphenylcyclopropenone (DPC). The receptors come from a woman aged 45-60 years with alopecia areata. Some clones in this sample may be carry-over from other donors' samples. CDR3s include the opening cysteine and the closing phenylalanine or tryptophan.

CDR3 | J | V
CSIMTGAEAFF | TRBJ1-1 | TRBV29-1
CASSQEGTDNEQFF | TRBJ2-1 | TRBV4-3
CASSRTVLNEQYF | TRBJ2-7 | TRBV6-5
CASSSGLAGGLSEQYF | TRBJ2-7 | TRBV7-2
CASTYADTEAFF | TRBJ1-1 | TRBV7-9
CATIHTGIRQPQHF | TRBJ1-5 | TRBV28
CSAEGPGQGKDGYTF | TRBJ1-2 | TRBV29-1
CASSGVKGRNEQFF | TRBJ2-1 | TRBV5-1
CASSLVFSAGYTF | TRBJ1-2 | TRBV7-2
CSGGRSIGNEQFF | TRBJ2-1 | TRBV29-1
CASRPFRIDEQFF | TRBJ2-1 | TRBV12-3/TRBV12-4
CASSRGGDDTQYF | TRBJ2-3 | TRBV18
CASSNGGLGAQYF | TRBJ2-7 | TRBV6-2/TRBV6-3
CASNPIRTAPTGELFF | TRBJ2-2 | TRBV7-9
CASSLAGATQYF | TRBJ2-5 | TRBV11-2
CASSPGQTYEQYF | TRBJ2-7 | TRBV28
CASSSSTSGWGETQYF | TRBJ2-5 | TRBV27
CSANTQGASTEAFF | TRBJ1-1 | TRBV29-1
CASRAVGEGTGELFF | TRBJ2-2 | TRBV12-3/TRBV12-4
CASSYWTGHGYTF | TRBJ1-2 | TRBV6-5
CASSPGTSVRVWNEQFF | TRBJ2-1 | TRBV18
CASMRQGGPGELFF | TRBJ2-2 | TRBV27
CASLSSYEQYF | TRBJ2-7 | TRBV6-1
CASSQTGGQPQHF | TRBJ1-5 | TRBV18
CASTSGRREQYF | TRBJ2-7 | TRBV28
CSVSTTNEKLFF | TRBJ1-4 | TRBV29-1
CASSPRGGSGHQPQHF | TRBJ1-5 | TRBV3-1
CASSPQDSGPYEQYF | TRBJ2-7 | TRBV18
CASRIGTGEGYTF | TRBJ1-2 | TRBV6-5
CASSPRTGRFEAFF | TRBJ1-1 | TRBV6-5
CASRINRVPADTEAFF | TRBJ1-1 | TRBV12-2
CASSQLFRDNSPLHF | TRBJ1-6 | TRBV3-1
CATLDREAYEQYF | TRBJ2-7 | TRBV28
CASRSSGSGANVLTF | TRBJ2-6 | TRBV19
CATSASDRTGNTIYF | TRBJ1-3 | TRBV24-1
CASTPPVFRGLYEAFF | TRBJ1-1 | TRBV6-2/TRBV6-3
CSVAKGQGFEQYF | TRBJ2-7 | TRBV29-1
CASSPGHRVGTEAFF | TRBJ1-1 | TRBV28
CASSLTTGARNEQFF | TRBJ2-1 | TRBV12-3/TRBV12-4
CASRHESYNSPLHF | TRBJ1-6 | TRBV7-2
CASSLAARGGPETQYF | TRBJ2-5 | TRBV11-2
CASSLAGELFF | TRBJ2-2 | TRBV7-6
CSVGGEGQETQYF | TRBJ2-5 | TRBV29-1
CASSPPEASSTDTQYF | TRBJ2-3 | TRBV18
CASSVTGGHYGYTF | TRBJ1-2 | TRBV28
CSVVGGTITDTQYF | TRBJ2-3 | TRBV29-1
CASSFDRANEQFF | TRBJ2-1 | TRBV5-4
CASSRLGGQGDSYGYTF | TRBJ1-2 | TRBV6-6
CASSPRTGPDVTQYF | TRBJ2-5 | TRBV11-2